This T cell receptor (beta chain) was recovered during a study of tissue T cells after allogeneic stem cell transplantation. Turning to the study itself: Pathologist H&E review favored samples with visible lymphocytes for sequencing among multiple samples.

Germline V gene data show CDR1 as LNHDA and CDR2 as SQIVND (reference sequence). This CDR3 has 14 residues. Trimming took off 3 bases at V and 0 bases at J, with 9 bases between the two ends. Clones were read by immunoSEQ multiplex PCR, and TCRdb kept only the in-frame ones, dropping some. The sample includes 450 to 650 clones, around 72% of them seen just once. This clone came up a few times. The antigen is unknown. The study's findings and limits: Limitations included a small, clinically heterogeneous cohort and limited sampling depth.

Several lines of graft-versus-host disease therapy were given to all patients, all with gastrointestinal involvement. This sequence was found in a female patient aged 40 to 69 with steroid-refractory graft-versus-host disease after an allogeneic stem cell transplant. Some T cells here may be from the graft donor. Sequenced material: stomach tissue, taken at autopsy. The chain links TRBV19 to TRBJ2-7; D possibly corresponds to TRBD2 (5 bases). CDR3 in amino acids: CASSMVGSSYEQYF. The DNA of the CDR3 is TGTGCCAGTAGTATGGTTGGGAGCTCCTACGAGCAGTACTTC.